Included here is one T cell receptor beta chain sequence, with context. Its antigen is unknown. No base-level quality is on record; no much larger clone is a single base apart. CDR1 and CDR2 are drawn from the germline V gene (reference sequence): LNHNV, YYDKDF. There are 15 amino acids in the CDR3, from cysteine to phenylalanine inclusive. Only the CDR3 region is kept as DNA, spanning 45 bases read in frame from base 1. Trimming accounts for 4 bases at V and 5 bases at J, while the number of junction bases matched to no gene is 5. These data belong to a study of vaccination effects on CD4 cells after COVID-19 (dated by TCRdb to between 2022 and 2023). Concerning the study at large: In the ViraFEST assay, PBMC were stimulated with viral peptide pools, and antigen-specific CD4+ T cell clonotypes were then identified by expansion using TCR sequencing. Across the study, the median time from the second dose to post-vaccine sampling was 72 days (range 14 to 241). Some 2.2 million PBMC per well were cultured in IMDM with around 5.3% human AB serum, roughly 11 IU/ml IL-2 and gentamicin, plus 10 ug/ml peptides. SARS-CoV-2 spike-specific CD4+ TCR repertoires from before and after mRNA vaccination were compared in COVID-19 convalescent patients and in infection-naive vaccine recipients. The full study included 9 to 10 COVID-19 convalescent patients and several SARS-CoV-2-naive healthy vaccine recipients. Cultures from other donors in the study were sequenced using the Oncomine TCR Beta short-read assay on an Illumina iSeq 100.

Overall study results and their limits: In healthy vaccine recipients, vaccine-induced clones were almost all SARS-CoV-2 mono-reactive, with only 1 of 255 being cross-reactive with common cold coronaviruses. The study was limited by a small number of convalescent patients and lacked early post-infection timepoints. Both infection-induced and vaccine-induced clones contracted markedly at late post-vaccination timepoints, which is consistent with waning T cell responses.

After around ten days of culture, CD4+ T cells were isolated with the EasySep CD4+ T cell isolation kit. Two doses of either the BNT162b2 or the mRNA-1273 mRNA SARS-CoV-2 vaccine were administered to participants. Negative nucleocapsid antibody results before and after vaccination confirmed that the healthy vaccine recipients had no prior SARS-CoV-2 infection. Half of the culture medium was replaced with fresh IL-2-containing medium on days 3 and 7. Unless noted otherwise, every peptide stimulation condition was grown in triplicate wells. PBMC were separated from whole blood using Ficoll-Paque Plus gradient centrifugation and were then either cryopreserved at -140C or used fresh. The QIAamp micro DNA kit was used to extract genomic DNA from the cultured CD4+ T cells. The library was prepared using the immunoSEQ multiplex PCR assay. DNA from the cultured and isolated CD4+ T cells underwent TCR beta CDR3 sequencing. Processing in the source paper ran as follows. Non-productive TCR sequences were removed and reads were trimmed to the CDR3 region, keeping CDR3s of at least 7 amino acids. Antigen-specific clonotypes were identified with the MANAFEST web app by comparing expansion in peptide wells against reference cultures. To count as positive, a clone had to show expansion at FDR<0.05 compared with the reference and with all other wells, an odds ratio above 5, and a frequency above 0.1% in two replicate wells. Clonotypes significantly expanded in SARS-CoV-2 spike wells and in at least one common cold coronavirus spike condition were defined as cross-reactive. Levenshtein distance calculated with the stringdist R package was used to assess CDR3 similarity, and unrooted trees were constructed with ape in R 3.6.1. TCRdb took this table from immuneACCESS and kept in-frame rearrangements with V and J called. Such tables lack part of the clones; where checked against another copy, unresolved V genes explain under half of the gap, and the rest is unexplained. D and trimming come from the DNA, and the V and J calls and clone size come from that table. The sample table holds around 66,000 clones, of which just under 75% were seen once. The ten largest clones represent roughly 2% of the sample.

The sequenced sample was CD4+ T cells from PBMCs cultured without peptide, obtained after COVID-19 vaccination. The sequence links TRBV15 to TRBJ2-1; the junction holds 10 bases that match TRBD2. This clonotype was obtained from a human donor who received a COVID-19 vaccine. In nucleotide form, the sequence is TGTGCCACCAGCAACCAGCGGGGGGGCCACAATGAGCAGTTCTTC. It translates as CATSNQRGGHNEQFF.